This TCR beta chain was identified during a study of radiotherapy plus CTLA-4 blockade in lung cancer. Trimming at V came to 1 base and at J to 3 bases, leaving 3 bases not matched to a gene. The CDR3 spans 13 residues. Germline CDR1 reads SQVTM; CDR2 reads ANQGSEA. Assay used: immunoSEQ multiplex PCR; TCRdb lists only in-frame clones, some missing. The sample records about 51,000 clones, approximately 80% being singletons. This TCR derives from a human donor with non-small cell lung cancer whose response to radiotherapy plus ipilimumab could not be evaluated. This chain connects TRBV29-1 to TRBJ2-7; TRBD1 aligns across 7 bases. Sequenced here: peripheral blood, sampled from a patient treated with radiotherapy plus ipilimumab. Written as DNA, the CDR3 is TGCAGCGTTGAAGGCCGGGACAGCTACGAGCAGTACTTC. As protein: CSVEGRDSYEQYF.